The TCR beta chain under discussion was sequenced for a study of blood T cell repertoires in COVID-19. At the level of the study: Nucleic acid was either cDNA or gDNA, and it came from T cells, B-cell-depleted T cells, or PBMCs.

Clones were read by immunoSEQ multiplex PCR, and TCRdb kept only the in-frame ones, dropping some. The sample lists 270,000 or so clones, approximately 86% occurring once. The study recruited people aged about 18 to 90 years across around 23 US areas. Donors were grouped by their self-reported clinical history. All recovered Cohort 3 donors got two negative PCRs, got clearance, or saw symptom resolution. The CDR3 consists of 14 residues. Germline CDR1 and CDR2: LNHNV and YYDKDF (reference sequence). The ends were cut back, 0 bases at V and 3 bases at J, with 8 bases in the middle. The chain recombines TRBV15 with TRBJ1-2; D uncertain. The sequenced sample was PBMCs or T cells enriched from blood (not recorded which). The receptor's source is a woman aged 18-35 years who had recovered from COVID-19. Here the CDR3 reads CATSREGSYYGYTF. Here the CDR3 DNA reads TGTGCCACCAGCAGAGAGGGGAGTTACTATGGCTACACCTTC.